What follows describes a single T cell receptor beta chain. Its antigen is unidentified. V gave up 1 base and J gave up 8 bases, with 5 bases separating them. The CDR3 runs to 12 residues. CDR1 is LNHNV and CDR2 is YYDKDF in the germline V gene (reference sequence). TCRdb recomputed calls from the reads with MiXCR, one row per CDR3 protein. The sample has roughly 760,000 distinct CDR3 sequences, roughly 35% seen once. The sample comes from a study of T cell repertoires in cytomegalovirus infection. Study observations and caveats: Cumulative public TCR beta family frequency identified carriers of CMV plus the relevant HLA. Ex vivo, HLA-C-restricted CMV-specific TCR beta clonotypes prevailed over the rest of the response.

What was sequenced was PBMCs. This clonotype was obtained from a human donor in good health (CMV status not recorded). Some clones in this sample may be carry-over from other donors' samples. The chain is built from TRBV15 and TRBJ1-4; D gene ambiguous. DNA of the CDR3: TGTGCCACCAGCAGAGCGCGGGAAAAACTGTTTTTT. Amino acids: CATSRAREKLFF.